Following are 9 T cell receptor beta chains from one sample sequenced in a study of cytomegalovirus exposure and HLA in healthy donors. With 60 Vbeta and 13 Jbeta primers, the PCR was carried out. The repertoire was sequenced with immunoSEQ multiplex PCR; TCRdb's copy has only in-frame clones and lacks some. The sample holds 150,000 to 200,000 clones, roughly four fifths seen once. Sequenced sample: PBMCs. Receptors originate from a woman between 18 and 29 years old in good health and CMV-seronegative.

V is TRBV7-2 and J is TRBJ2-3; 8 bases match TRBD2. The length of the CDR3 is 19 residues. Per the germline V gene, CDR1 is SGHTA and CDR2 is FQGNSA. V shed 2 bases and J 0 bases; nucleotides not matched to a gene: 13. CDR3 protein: CASSLSPVTSVSSTDTQYF. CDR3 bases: TGTGCCAGCAGCTTATCGCCTGTGACTAGCGTATCTAGCACAGATACGCAGTATTTT.

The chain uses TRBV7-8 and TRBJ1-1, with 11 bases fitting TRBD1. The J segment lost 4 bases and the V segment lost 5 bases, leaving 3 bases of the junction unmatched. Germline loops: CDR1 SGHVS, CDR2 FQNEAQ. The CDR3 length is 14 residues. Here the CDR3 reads CASSPGTGGTEAFF. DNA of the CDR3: TGTGCCAGCAGCCCCGGGACAGGGGGCACTGAAGCTTTCTTT.

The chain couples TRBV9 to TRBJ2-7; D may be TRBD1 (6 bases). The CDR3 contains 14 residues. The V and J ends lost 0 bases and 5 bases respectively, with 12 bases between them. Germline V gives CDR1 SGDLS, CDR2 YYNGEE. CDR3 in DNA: TGTGCCAGCAGCGTAGGCAGGGGTGGGAACGAGCAGTACTTC. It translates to CASSVGRGGNEQYF.

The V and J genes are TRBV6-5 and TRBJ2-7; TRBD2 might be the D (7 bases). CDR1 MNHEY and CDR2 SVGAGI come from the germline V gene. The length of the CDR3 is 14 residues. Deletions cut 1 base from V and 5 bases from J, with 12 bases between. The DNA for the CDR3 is TGTGCCAGCAGTTACTTGGGGGCGGGGGACGAGCAGTACTTC. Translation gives CASSYLGAGDEQYF.

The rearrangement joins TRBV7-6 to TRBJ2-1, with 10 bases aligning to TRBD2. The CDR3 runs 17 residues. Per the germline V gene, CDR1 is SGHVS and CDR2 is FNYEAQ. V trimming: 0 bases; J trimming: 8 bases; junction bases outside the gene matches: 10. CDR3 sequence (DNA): TGTGCCAGCAGCTTAGCGCGGAGCGGGAGGGCCGGCGATGAGCAGTTCTTC. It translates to CASSLARSGRAGDEQFF.

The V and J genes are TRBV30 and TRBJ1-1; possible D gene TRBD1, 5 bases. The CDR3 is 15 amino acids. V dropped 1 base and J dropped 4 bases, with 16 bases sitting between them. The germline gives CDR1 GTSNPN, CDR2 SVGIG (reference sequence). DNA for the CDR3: TGTGCCTGGAGTGAGTTTTGGGGGGTGGGCACTGAAGCTTTCTTT. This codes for CAWSEFWGVGTEAFF.

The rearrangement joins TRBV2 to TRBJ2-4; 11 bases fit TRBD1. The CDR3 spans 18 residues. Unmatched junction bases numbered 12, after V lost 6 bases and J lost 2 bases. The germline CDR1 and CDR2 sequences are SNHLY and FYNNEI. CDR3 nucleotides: TGTGCCAGCAGAGGGGACAGGGGGTATATGGGGTCCAAAAACATTCAGTACTTC. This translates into CASRGDRGYMGSKNIQYF.

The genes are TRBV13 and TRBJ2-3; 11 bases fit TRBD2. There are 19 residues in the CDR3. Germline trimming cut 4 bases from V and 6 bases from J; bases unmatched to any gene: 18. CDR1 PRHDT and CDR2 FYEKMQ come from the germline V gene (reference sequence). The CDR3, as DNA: TGTGCCAGCAGCTCGGTCGGGGAGGCTAGCGGGAGGTTCGGGGATACGCAGTATTTT. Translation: CASSSVGEASGRFGDTQYF.

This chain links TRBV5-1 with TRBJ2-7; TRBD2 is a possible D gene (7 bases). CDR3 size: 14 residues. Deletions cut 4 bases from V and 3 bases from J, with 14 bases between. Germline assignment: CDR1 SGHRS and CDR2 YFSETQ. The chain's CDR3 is CASSGGGNLYEQYF. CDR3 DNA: TGCGCCAGCAGCGGGGGGGGCAACCTCTACGAGCAGTACTTC.